This TCR beta chain was captured by sequencing in a study of blood T cell repertoires in COVID-19. Sequenced by immunoSEQ multiplex PCR; TCRdb stores in-frame clones only, minus some. The top ten clones hold about 5.4% of a sample with some 57,000 clones, approximately 92% of them seen once. This CDR3 contains 16 residues. The germline CDR1 and CDR2 sequences are LNHDA and SQIVND (reference sequence). Trimming removed 2 bases from V and 9 bases from J; junction bases left unmatched: 13. The sample consisted of peripheral blood. The chain uses TRBV19 and TRBJ2-1; 7 bases fit TRBD2. The sequence came from a human donor in a cohort sampled during active COVID-19. The CDR3, as DNA: TGTGCCAGTAGTATATTAGAAGGAAGACTAGCTGCTGAGCAGTTCTTC. Protein: CASSILEGRLAAEQFF.